A selection of T cell receptor beta chains follows, all from one sample in a study of blood T cell repertoires in COVID-19. Profiled with immunoSEQ multiplex PCR; TCRdb holds only in-frame clones, not every one. The table lists tens of thousands of clones, approximately 89% of them singletons. Sequencing was carried out using peripheral blood. These receptors were obtained from a woman of 80 years or more with acute or convalescent COVID-19. CDR3s include the opening cysteine and the closing phenylalanine or tryptophan. A D gene is named only where the DNA matches it firmly. The listing skips clone size in some rows; elsewhere it reads once, few, many or a size class.

clone size: -
V gene: TRBV6-2/TRBV6-3
D gene: TRBD1
J gene: TRBJ2-2
CDR3 DNA: TGTGCCAGCACCCCCCATGAGACAGGGAAAACCGGGGAGCTGTTTTTT
CDR3 protein: CASTPHETGKTGELFF

clone size: -
V gene: TRBV12-5
D gene: -
J gene: TRBJ1-5
CDR3 DNA: TGTGCTAGTGGTTTGGCTCTGGGGGCCGCGAATCAGCCCCAGCATTTT
CDR3 protein: CASGLALGAANQPQHF

clone size: few
V gene: TRBV9
D gene: -
J gene: TRBJ2-5
CDR3 DNA: TGTGCCAGCAGCGTTGGTCATAGTGGGACCCAGTACTTC
CDR3 protein: CASSVGHSGTQYF

clone size: -
V gene: TRBV10-3
D gene: -
J gene: TRBJ2-7
CDR3 DNA: TGTGCCATCAGTGAGGGTAATAGCGCCTACGAGCAGTACTTC
CDR3 protein: CAISEGNSAYEQYF

clone size: -
V gene: TRBV7-9
D gene: TRBD1
J gene: TRBJ2-7
CDR3 DNA: TGTGCCAGCAGCCGCACCCCTCCGGGACAGGCCTTCTACGAGCAGTACTTC
CDR3 protein: CASSRTPPGQAFYEQYF

clone size: once
V gene: TRBV12-3/TRBV12-4
D gene: -
J gene: TRBJ1-4
CDR3 DNA: TGTGCCAGCAGTTTACAGGGTTTGGAAAAACTGTTTTTT
CDR3 protein: CASSLQGLEKLFF

clone size: -
V gene: TRBV19
D gene: -
J gene: TRBJ2-7
CDR3 DNA: TGTGCCAGCTCCCTCACCGGGCCTAGCGTGAGCGAGCAGTACTTC
CDR3 protein: CASSLTGPSVSEQYF

clone size: -
V gene: TRBV5-1
D gene: -
J gene: TRBJ2-5
CDR3 DNA: TGCGCCAGCAGCTTCCAGGGTGCCGTACGCCAAGAGACCCAGTACTTC
CDR3 protein: CASSFQGAVRQETQYF

clone size: -
V gene: TRBV6-5
D gene: TRBD2
J gene: TRBJ2-7
CDR3 DNA: TGTGCCAGCAGGAGAACGGGGACTATCCCCTACGAGCAGTACTTC
CDR3 protein: CASRRTGTIPYEQYF

clone size: -
V gene: TRBV7-2
D gene: -
J gene: TRBJ1-1
CDR3 DNA: TGTGCCAGCAGCTTAGGGAGGGGTGGTCGGAACACTGAAGCTTTCTTT
CDR3 protein: CASSLGRGGRNTEAFF

clone size: once
V gene: TRBV6-5
D gene: -
J gene: TRBJ1-6
CDR3 DNA: TGTGCCACCAAACCCGACGGGGTTCCTTATTCACCCCTCCACTTT
CDR3 protein: CATKPDGVPYSPLHF

clone size: -
V gene: TRBV6-2/TRBV6-3
D gene: -
J gene: TRBJ1-2
CDR3 DNA: TGTGCCAGCAGCTCCCGACAGGTTGGAAACTATGGCTACACCTTC
CDR3 protein: CASSSRQVGNYGYTF

clone size: -
V gene: TRBV7-9
D gene: -
J gene: TRBJ2-7
CDR3 DNA: TGTGCCAGCAGCGCAGGGAACGAGCCCTACGAGCAGTACTTC
CDR3 protein: CASSAGNEPYEQYF

clone size: once
V gene: TRBV5-1
D gene: TRBD2
J gene: TRBJ2-5
CDR3 DNA: TGCGCCAGCAGCTTACTAGCGGGAGGACTCGAAGAGACCCAGTACTTC
CDR3 protein: CASSLLAGGLEETQYF

clone size: -
V gene: TRBV5-1
D gene: TRBD2
J gene: TRBJ2-1
CDR3 DNA: TGCGCCAGCAGCGAGGGACTAGCGGTCTACAATGAGCAGTTCTTC
CDR3 protein: CASSEGLAVYNEQFF

clone size: -
V gene: TRBV7-2
D gene: -
J gene: TRBJ1-5
CDR3 DNA: TGTGCCAGCAGCTTAGGCTTTCAGGGGATCGATAGCAATCAGCCCCAGCATTTT
CDR3 protein: CASSLGFQGIDSNQPQHF

clone size: -
V gene: TRBV20-1
D gene: -
J gene: TRBJ1-2
CDR3 DNA: TGCAGTGCGTGGACAGATGGCTACACCTTC
CDR3 protein: CSAWTDGYTF

clone size: -
V gene: TRBV6-2/TRBV6-3
D gene: -
J gene: TRBJ2-2
CDR3 DNA: TGTGCCAGCAGTTACCTAACCCTGGGGGGAGGCACCGGGGAGCTGTTTTTT
CDR3 protein: CASSYLTLGGGTGELFF

clone size: -
V gene: TRBV6-1
D gene: -
J gene: TRBJ1-1
CDR3 DNA: TGTGCCAGCAGTGAGACACAGGGTGGAGTAGAAGCTTTCTTT
CDR3 protein: CASSETQGGVEAFF

clone size: -
V gene: TRBV19
D gene: -
J gene: TRBJ2-3
CDR3 DNA: TGTGCCAGTAGTCCGCAGGGTAGGCGCACAGATACGCAGTATTTT
CDR3 protein: CASSPQGRRTDTQYF

clone size: -
V gene: TRBV30
D gene: -
J gene: TRBJ2-7
CDR3 DNA: TGTGCCTGGGCGGGGACAGCGGACTCCTACGAGCAGTACTTC
CDR3 protein: CAWAGTADSYEQYF

clone size: -
V gene: TRBV18
D gene: -
J gene: TRBJ2-1
CDR3 DNA: TGTGCCAGCTCACCATGGGAGAAGTCGAGCTCCTACAATGAGCAGTTCTTC
CDR3 protein: CASSPWEKSSSYNEQFF

clone size: -
V gene: TRBV6-2/TRBV6-3
D gene: -
J gene: TRBJ2-1
CDR3 DNA: TGTGCCAGCAGTTATACAGGGACGGCCAATGAGCAGTTCTTC
CDR3 protein: CASSYTGTANEQFF

clone size: -
V gene: TRBV29-1
D gene: -
J gene: TRBJ2-7
CDR3 DNA: TGCAGCGTTGTAACCGGGGAGAGGTCAGGGCAGTACTTC
CDR3 protein: CSVVTGERSGQYF

clone size: -
V gene: TRBV19
D gene: TRBD1
J gene: TRBJ2-7
CDR3 DNA: TGTGCCAGTAGTGCCGGGACAGGGCCCTACGAGCAGTACTTC
CDR3 protein: CASSAGTGPYEQYF

clone size: -
V gene: TRBV18
D gene: TRBD1
J gene: TRBJ1-2
CDR3 DNA: TGTGCCAGCTCACCACAGGGGGCGAGTGGCTACACCTTC
CDR3 protein: CASSPQGASGYTF

clone size: once
V gene: TRBV5-6
D gene: -
J gene: TRBJ1-6
CDR3 DNA: TGTGCCAGCAGCCACCAGGGTTATAATTCACCCCTCCACTTT
CDR3 protein: CASSHQGYNSPLHF

clone size: -
V gene: TRBV18
D gene: TRBD1
J gene: TRBJ1-1
CDR3 DNA: TGTGCCAGCTCGCCGACAGGGAGGACTGAAGCTTTCTTT
CDR3 protein: CASSPTGRTEAFF

clone size: -
V gene: TRBV5-6
D gene: TRBD2
J gene: TRBJ2-7
CDR3 DNA: TGTGCCAGCAGTTCCCTAGGACTAGGGAGGCGCGAGCAGTACTTC
CDR3 protein: CASSSLGLGRREQYF

clone size: -
V gene: TRBV6-5
D gene: -
J gene: TRBJ2-3
CDR3 DNA: TGTGCCAGCAGCCGGACAGTGGACACAGATACGCAGTATTTT
CDR3 protein: CASSRTVDTDTQYF

clone size: few
V gene: TRBV7-9
D gene: -
J gene: TRBJ1-5
CDR3 DNA: TGTGCCAGCAGCGTAAACAATCAGCCCCAGCATTTT
CDR3 protein: CASSVNNQPQHF

clone size: -
V gene: TRBV7-6
D gene: -
J gene: TRBJ2-3
CDR3 DNA: TGTGCCAGCAGCTCTAGCTGGAGTGGGGACACAGATACGCAGTATTTT
CDR3 protein: CASSSSWSGDTDTQYF

clone size: -
V gene: TRBV10-3
D gene: -
J gene: TRBJ2-1
CDR3 DNA: TGTGCCATCAGCGAAAACCGAGATGAGCAGTTCTTC
CDR3 protein: CAISENRDEQFF

clone size: -
V gene: TRBV4-1
D gene: -
J gene: TRBJ1-5
CDR3 DNA: TGCGCCAGCAGCCAAGAAGAAGGAGCTAATCAGCCCCAGCATTTT
CDR3 protein: CASSQEEGANQPQHF

clone size: -
V gene: TRBV15
D gene: -
J gene: TRBJ2-7
CDR3 DNA: TGTGCCACCAGCAGAGAGGGAGGGGGACACGAGCAGTACTTC
CDR3 protein: CATSREGGGHEQYF

clone size: -
V gene: TRBV30
D gene: -
J gene: TRBJ1-1
CDR3 DNA: TGTGCCTCGGCGGGGACTGAAGCTTTCTTT
CDR3 protein: CASAGTEAFF

clone size: -
V gene: TRBV10-3
D gene: TRBD2
J gene: TRBJ2-1
CDR3 DNA: TGTGCCATCAGTGAGTCGCTGGCGGGAGTCAATGAGCAGTTCTTC
CDR3 protein: CAISESLAGVNEQFF

clone size: -
V gene: TRBV4-2
D gene: -
J gene: TRBJ1-2
CDR3 DNA: TGTGCCAGCAGCCAAGATAGAGGCAGGGACTATGGCTACACCTTC
CDR3 protein: CASSQDRGRDYGYTF

clone size: -
V gene: TRBV2
D gene: -
J gene: TRBJ2-1
CDR3 DNA: TGTGCCAGCAGTGCTCGGTTAGGGGACTCCTACAATGAGCAGTTCTTC
CDR3 protein: CASSARLGDSYNEQFF

clone size: few
V gene: TRBV2
D gene: -
J gene: TRBJ1-5
CDR3 DNA: TGTGCCAGCAGTGACAGGGTAGCTAGCAATCAGCCCCAGCATTTT
CDR3 protein: CASSDRVASNQPQHF

clone size: -
V gene: TRBV19
D gene: -
J gene: TRBJ2-3
CDR3 DNA: TGTGCCAGTAGTCTAGTATCAGGTGCAGATACGCAGTATTTT
CDR3 protein: CASSLVSGADTQYF

clone size: once
V gene: TRBV28
D gene: -
J gene: TRBJ1-2
CDR3 DNA: TGTGCCAGCAAGCCCTCGACAGCTTTTAACTATGGCTACACCTTC
CDR3 protein: CASKPSTAFNYGYTF

clone size: -
V gene: TRBV18
D gene: TRBD2
J gene: TRBJ2-3
CDR3 DNA: TGTGCCAGCTCACCACCGGGGGTAGCGGGAGGCACAGATACGCAGTATTTT
CDR3 protein: CASSPPGVAGGTDTQYF

clone size: -
V gene: TRBV3-1/TRBV3-2
D gene: -
J gene: TRBJ2-3
CDR3 DNA: TGTGCCAGCAGCCAACGGGTAGATACGCAGTATTTT
CDR3 protein: CASSQRVDTQYF

clone size: -
V gene: TRBV10-3
D gene: TRBD1
J gene: TRBJ1-2
CDR3 DNA: TGTGCCATCAGTGCGACGACAGGGGGCGGCTACACCTTC
CDR3 protein: CAISATTGGGYTF

clone size: once
V gene: TRBV2
D gene: -
J gene: TRBJ2-7
CDR3 DNA: TGTGCCAGCAGTGAATTCCCAGCGAGCACTTACGAGCAGTACTTC
CDR3 protein: CASSEFPASTYEQYF

clone size: -
V gene: TRBV4-1
D gene: -
J gene: TRBJ1-1
CDR3 DNA: TGCGCCAGCAGCCAGGCCATCGGGGGGAACACTGAAGCTTTCTTT
CDR3 protein: CASSQAIGGNTEAFF

clone size: -
V gene: TRBV10-3
D gene: -
J gene: TRBJ1-1
CDR3 DNA: TGTGCCATCAAACAAGACTATAACACTGAAGCTTTCTTT
CDR3 protein: CAIKQDYNTEAFF

clone size: few
V gene: TRBV11-2
D gene: -
J gene: TRBJ2-7
CDR3 DNA: TGTGCCAGCAGCCTCAGGGGCTACGAGCAGTACTTC
CDR3 protein: CASSLRGYEQYF

clone size: -
V gene: TRBV5-4
D gene: -
J gene: TRBJ2-5
CDR3 DNA: TGTGCCAGCACCACGGGCGGACTCCAAGAGACCCAGTACTTC
CDR3 protein: CASTTGGLQETQYF

clone size: -
V gene: TRBV5-6
D gene: -
J gene: TRBJ1-3
CDR3 DNA: TGTGCCAGCAGCACCGGTAGAAACACCATATATTTT
CDR3 protein: CASSTGRNTIYF

clone size: few
V gene: TRBV4-3
D gene: -
J gene: TRBJ1-2
CDR3 DNA: TGCGCCAGCAGCCAAGATCCGTTGGCCGTCTATGGCTACACCTTC
CDR3 protein: CASSQDPLAVYGYTF

clone size: -
V gene: TRBV18
D gene: -
J gene: TRBJ1-1
CDR3 DNA: TGTGCCAGCTCACCACGTCACGGGGAGAACACTGAAGCTTTCTTT
CDR3 protein: CASSPRHGENTEAFF

clone size: -
V gene: TRBV6-1
D gene: TRBD2
J gene: TRBJ2-1
CDR3 DNA: TGTGCCAGCAGTGACAGCGGGAGAATGAATGAGCAGTTCTTC
CDR3 protein: CASSDSGRMNEQFF

clone size: once
V gene: TRBV7-8
D gene: -
J gene: TRBJ1-3
CDR3 DNA: TGTGCCAGCAGCTTAGCGGACAACTCTGGAAACACCATATATTTT
CDR3 protein: CASSLADNSGNTIYF